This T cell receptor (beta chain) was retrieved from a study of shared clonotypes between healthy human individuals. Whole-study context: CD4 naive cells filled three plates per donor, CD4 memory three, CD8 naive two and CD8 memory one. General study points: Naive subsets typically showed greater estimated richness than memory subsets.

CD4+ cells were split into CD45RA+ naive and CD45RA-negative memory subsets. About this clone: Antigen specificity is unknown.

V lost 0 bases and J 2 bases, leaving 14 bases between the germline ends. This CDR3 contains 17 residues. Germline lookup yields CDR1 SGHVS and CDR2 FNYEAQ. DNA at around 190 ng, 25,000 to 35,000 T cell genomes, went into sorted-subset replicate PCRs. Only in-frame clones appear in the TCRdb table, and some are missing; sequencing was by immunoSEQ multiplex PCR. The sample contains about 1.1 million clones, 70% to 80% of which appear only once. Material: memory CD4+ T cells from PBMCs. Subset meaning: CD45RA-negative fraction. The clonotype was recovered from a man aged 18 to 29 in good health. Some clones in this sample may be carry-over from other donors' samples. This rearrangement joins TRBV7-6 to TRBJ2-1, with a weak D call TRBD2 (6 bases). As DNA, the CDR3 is TGTGCCAGCAGCTTAGCTGGGGCCGGGAGACCCTACAATGAGCAGTTCTTC. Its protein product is CASSLAGAGRPYNEQFF. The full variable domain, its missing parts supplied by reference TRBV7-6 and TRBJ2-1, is GAGVSQSPRYKVTKRGQDVALRCDPISGHVSLYWYRQALGQGPEFLTYFNYEAQQDKSGLPNDRFSAERPEGSISTLTIQRTEQRDSAMYRCASSLAGAGRPYNEQFFGPGTRLTVL.